This record concerns one T cell receptor beta chain sequence. CD45RA-negative memory and CD45RA+ naive subsets were split from the CD4+ cells. Method: immunoSEQ multiplex PCR; TCRdb's copy keeps in-frame clones and lacks some. Of about 610,000 clones in the sample, around 97% are singletons; the top ten hold 0.057%. These data originate in a study of shared clonotypes between healthy human individuals. This CDR3 contains 15 residues. The junction had 5 bases not matched to a gene; V was cut back by 2 bases and J by 5 bases. Sequencing was done on a sample of naive CD4+ T cells sorted from blood. Described subset: CD45RA+ positively selected. The sequence was obtained from a woman aged 25 to 45 in good health. The rearrangement links TRBV23-1 to TRBJ2-7; TRBD1 agrees at 11 bases. TRBV23-1 is an open reading frame whose function is uncertain. The CDR3 here is CASSQGGQGAHEQYF. The CDR3 DNA sequence: TGCGCCAGCAGTCAAGGCGGACAGGGGGCGCACGAGCAGTACTTC.